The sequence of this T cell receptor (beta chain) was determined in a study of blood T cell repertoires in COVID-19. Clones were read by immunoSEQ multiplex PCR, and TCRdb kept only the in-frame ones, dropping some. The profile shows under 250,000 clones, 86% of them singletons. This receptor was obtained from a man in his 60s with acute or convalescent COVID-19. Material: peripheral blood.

CDR3 sequence: CASSKRIVRYRGTGELFF. DNA for the CDR3: TGTGCCAGCAGCAAAAGGATTGTCAGGTACAGGGGCACCGGGGAGCTGTTTTTT. The rearrangement uses TRBV21-1 and TRBJ2-2; TRBD1, the D gene given by the table, was not confirmed from the DNA. TRBV21-1 is a pseudogene segment. The CDR3 consists of 18 residues.